One T cell receptor beta chain is described in this entry. This sample is part of a study of OX40 agonist ivuxolimab in advanced cancers. Generated by immunoSEQ multiplex PCR, the TCRdb table keeps only in-frame clones and is missing some. The table shows some 44,000 clones, with 80% to 90% occurring only once. V shed 6 bases and J shed 8 bases, with 10 bases lying between them. The CDR3 sequence is 11 residues long. Germline V gives CDR1 SNHLY, CDR2 FYNNEI. Sample: CD4+ or CD8+ T cells sorted from blood, taken in a trial of the OX40 agonist ivuxolimab. This TCR came from an adult with an advanced solid tumor such as melanoma, head and neck, liver or kidney cancer. The rearrangement links TRBV2 to TRBJ1-1; D ambiguous. The CDR3, as DNA: TGTGCCAGCAGGGCCCTTTCCGAAGCTTTCTTT. This gives the protein CASRALSEAFF.